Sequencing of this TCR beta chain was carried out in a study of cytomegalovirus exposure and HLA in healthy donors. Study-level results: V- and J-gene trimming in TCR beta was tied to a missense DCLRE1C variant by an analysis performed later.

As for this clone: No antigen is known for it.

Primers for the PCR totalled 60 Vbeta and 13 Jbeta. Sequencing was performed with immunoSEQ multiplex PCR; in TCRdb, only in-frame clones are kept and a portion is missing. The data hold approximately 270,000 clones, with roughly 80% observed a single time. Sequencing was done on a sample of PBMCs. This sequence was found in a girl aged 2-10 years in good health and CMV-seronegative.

CDR3 sequence (DNA): TGTGCCAGCAGCTCACTAGCGAAGTACAATGAGCAGTTCTTC. Encoded protein: CASSSLAKYNEQFF. J is TRBJ2-1 and V is TRBV7-8; 7 nucleotides align to TRBD2. The V gene end was trimmed by 4 bases and the J gene end by 4 bases; junction bases not matched to a gene: 4. The V gene's germline CDR1 is SGHVS and CDR2 FQNEAQ. The CDR3 spans 14 residues. Supplemented by reference TRBV7-8 and TRBJ2-1, the full variable domain reads GAGVSQSPRYKVAKRGQDVALRCDPISGHVSLFWYQQALGQGPEFLTYFQNEAQLDKSGLPSDRFFAERPEGSVSTLKIQRTQQEDSAVYLCASSSLAKYNEQFFGPGTRLTVL.